This TCR beta chain was sequenced for a study of identical twins. Trimming took 6 bases from V and 4 from J; bases not matched to a gene: 9. Per the germline V gene, CDR1 is DFQATT and CDR2 is SNEGSKA (reference sequence). This CDR3 is 15 amino acids long. General study results and limits: Potential partial confounding of zero-insertion analyses by invariant MAIT and iNKT cells was noted. Twins' excess sharing was less marked for out-of-frame beta sequences. A lower insertion count was a feature of abundant cord blood beta clonotypes, with no such feature in memory repertoires.

This clonotype was recorded a few times. Its antigen remains unknown. MiXCR, run by TCRdb on the 5' RACE reads, gives a single entry per CDR3 protein. Of 500,000 to 700,000 distinct CDR3 sequences listed, under 8.5% are singletons. The same sample was also used in a study of yellow fever vaccine responses in identical twins.

This receptor was identified in a woman aged 18-30 years in good health. Material for sequencing was PBMCs. The gene calls are TRBV20-1 and TRBJ2-4; 10 bases are a match to TRBD1. In nucleotides, the CDR3 is TGCAGTGCCCCCGGACAGGGGGGGAGGAAAAACATTCAGTACTTC. Protein product: CSAPGQGGRKNIQYF.